The rows below give T cell receptor beta chains drawn from one sample of a study of T cells in Graves' hyperthyroidism and ophthalmopathy. TCRdb ran MiXCR on the multiplex PCR reads and lists one entry per CDR3 protein. The table has about 560,000 distinct CDR3 sequences, roughly 15% seen once. The sequencing input was blood. The receptors originated from a woman between 40 and 50 years old with Graves' hyperthyroidism. CDR3s include the opening cysteine and the closing phenylalanine or tryptophan. The D gene is left open where the match is weak. Some rows mark clone size as missing; the rest say once, few, many or name a class of expanded clone.

D gene: TRBD2; clone size: few; V gene: TRBV5-1; J gene: TRBJ2-1; CDR3 DNA: TGCGCCAGCAGCTCGGCCGGCGGGAGTGGCGCGTTCTTC; CDR3 protein: CASSSAGGSGAFF
D gene: TRBD2; clone size: .; V gene: TRBV7-3; J gene: TRBJ2-5; CDR3 DNA: TGTGCCAGCAGCCCGACCCCGACTAGCGGGAGTGGGACCCAGTACTTC; CDR3 protein: CASSPTPTSGSGTQYF
D gene: .; clone size: many; V gene: TRBV20-1; J gene: TRBJ1-2; CDR3 DNA: TGCAGTGCTTCAGGGTACCGCTATGGCTACACCTTC; CDR3 protein: CSASGYRYGYTF
D gene: TRBD2; clone size: many; V gene: TRBV2; J gene: TRBJ2-7; CDR3 DNA: TGTGCCAGCAGAGGGACTAGCGGGAATGTGCAGTACTTC; CDR3 protein: CASRGTSGNVQYF
D gene: TRBD2; clone size: .; V gene: TRBV6-2/TRBV6-3; J gene: TRBJ2-3; CDR3 DNA: TGTGCCAGCAGTTACGCAAGGACTAGTCATCCAGATACGCAGTATTTT; CDR3 protein: CASSYARTSHPDTQYF
D gene: .; clone size: many; V gene: TRBV28; J gene: TRBJ2-5; CDR3 DNA: TGTGCCAGCAGTTTATCTCCCGGACCCCCCGGGGAGACCCAGTACTTC; CDR3 protein: CASSLSPGPPGETQYF
D gene: TRBD1; clone size: .; V gene: TRBV10-3; J gene: TRBJ2-5; CDR3 DNA: TGTGTCACCAAGGGACAGGGTGGGGAGACCCAGTACTTC; CDR3 protein: CVTKGQGGETQYF
D gene: .; clone size: .; V gene: TRBV29-1; J gene: TRBJ2-4; CDR3 DNA: TGCAGCGCCGGGACAGCCAAAAACATTCAGTACTTC; CDR3 protein: CSAGTAKNIQYF
D gene: .; clone size: few; V gene: TRBV6-1; J gene: TRBJ1-2; CDR3 DNA: TGTGCCAGCAGTATAATCGATACCATCGGGAGCTATGGCTACACCTTC; CDR3 protein: CASSIIDTIGSYGYTF
D gene: .; clone size: once; V gene: TRBV12-3/TRBV12-4; J gene: TRBJ2-5; CDR3 DNA: TGTGCCAGCACCAGGGGCCCCCGGAACTTC; CDR3 protein: CASTRGPRNF
D gene: TRBD1; clone size: many; V gene: TRBV12-3/TRBV12-4; J gene: TRBJ2-7; CDR3 DNA: TGTGCCAGCAGTTTCCGGGACAGGGAATCCTACGAGCAGTACTTC; CDR3 protein: CASSFRDRESYEQYF
D gene: TRBD2; clone size: many; V gene: TRBV12-3/TRBV12-4; J gene: TRBJ2-7; CDR3 DNA: TGTGCCAGCAGTCCGCCGGGACTAGCGGGAGTTGGTAAGCAGTACTTC; CDR3 protein: CASSPPGLAGVGKQYF
D gene: TRBD1; clone size: many; V gene: TRBV6-1; J gene: TRBJ1-2; CDR3 DNA: TGTGCCAGCAGTGAAGCCCGGGACAGTTCTCCTGGGGGCTATGGCTACACCTTC; CDR3 protein: CASSEARDSSPGGYGYTF
D gene: TRBD2; clone size: few; V gene: TRBV19; J gene: TRBJ2-7; CDR3 DNA: TGTGCCAGTAGTACCTACTGGGGGACTAGCGGGCGGACCTACGAGCAGTACTTC; CDR3 protein: CASSTYWGTSGRTYEQYF
D gene: .; clone size: .; V gene: TRBV6-1; J gene: TRBJ2-1; CDR3 DNA: TGTGCCAGCACTTCAGGTGTTGGCGATGAGCAGTTCTTC; CDR3 protein: CASTSGVGDEQFF
D gene: .; clone size: many; V gene: TRBV6-6; J gene: TRBJ2-1; CDR3 DNA: TGTGCCAGCAGTTACTCGAGAGGAGGTGAGCAGTTCTTC; CDR3 protein: CASSYSRGGEQFF
D gene: TRBD2; clone size: .; V gene: TRBV6-5; J gene: TRBJ2-5; CDR3 DNA: TGTGCCAGCAGTTACACCCCTAGCGGGAGAGGGGTTGAGACCCAGTACTTC; CDR3 protein: CASSYTPSGRGVETQYF
D gene: TRBD1; clone size: few; V gene: TRBV6-2/TRBV6-3; J gene: TRBJ1-1; CDR3 DNA: TGTGCCAGCAGTTTCCCCGGGACAGTCTCAAACACTGAAGCTTTCTTT; CDR3 protein: CASSFPGTVSNTEAFF
D gene: TRBD2; clone size: many; V gene: TRBV7-2; J gene: TRBJ2-7; CDR3 DNA: TGTGCCAGCAGCTTAGGGCGGGGGATCTCCTACGAGCAGTACTTC; CDR3 protein: CASSLGRGISYEQYF
D gene: TRBD1; clone size: .; V gene: TRBV27; J gene: TRBJ1-4; CDR3 DNA: TGTGCCAGCAGTTTAGTAGGGGGCTATGAAAAACTGTTTTTT; CDR3 protein: CASSLVGGYEKLFF
D gene: .; clone size: few; V gene: TRBV28; J gene: TRBJ1-4; CDR3 DNA: TGTACCAGCCGTCAAGGGAAAGGAGAAAAACTGTTTTTT; CDR3 protein: CTSRQGKGEKLFF
D gene: TRBD1; clone size: many; V gene: TRBV18; J gene: TRBJ2-1; CDR3 DNA: TGTGCCAGCTCACCACCCGGACAGGGTAATGAGCAGTTCTTC; CDR3 protein: CASSPPGQGNEQFF
D gene: TRBD2; clone size: many; V gene: TRBV7-3; J gene: TRBJ2-1; CDR3 DNA: TGTGCCAGCAGCTTCGCGGGAGAATATGAGCAGTTCTTC; CDR3 protein: CASSFAGEYEQFF
D gene: .; clone size: many; V gene: TRBV3-1; J gene: TRBJ1-5; CDR3 DNA: TGTGCCAGCAGCCAAGATCTTACAGAAAATCAGCCCCAGCATTTT; CDR3 protein: CASSQDLTENQPQHF
D gene: .; clone size: .; V gene: TRBV20-1; J gene: TRBJ2-5; CDR3 DNA: TGCAGTGCCTCCCCCTGGGGGGAAAAGACCCAGTACTTC; CDR3 protein: CSASPWGEKTQYF
D gene: .; clone size: many; V gene: TRBV12-3/TRBV12-4; J gene: TRBJ2-7; CDR3 DNA: TGTGCCAGCAGTTTAGGAGTGAACTCCTACGAGCAGTACTTC; CDR3 protein: CASSLGVNSYEQYF
D gene: .; clone size: many; V gene: TRBV20-1; J gene: TRBJ2-7; CDR3 DNA: TGCAGTGCCCCTCCCCCAGCGGCCTACGAGCAGTACTTC; CDR3 protein: CSAPPPAAYEQYF
D gene: .; clone size: .; V gene: TRBV6-1; J gene: TRBJ1-2; CDR3 DNA: TGTGCCAGCAGTGACGGTGGGGAAAACTATGGCTACACCTTC; CDR3 protein: CASSDGGENYGYTF
D gene: TRBD1; clone size: few; V gene: TRBV29-1; J gene: TRBJ1-1; CDR3 DNA: TGCAGCGTTTTAGACAGGGAATACACTGAAGCTTTCTTT; CDR3 protein: CSVLDREYTEAFF
D gene: .; clone size: once; V gene: TRBV6-2/TRBV6-3; J gene: TRBJ2-3; CDR3 DNA: TGTGCCAGCAACCTCCGGGACCCAAGACACACAGATACGCGGTATTTT; CDR3 protein: CASNLRDPRHTDTRYF
D gene: TRBD1; clone size: many; V gene: TRBV30; J gene: TRBJ1-6; CDR3 DNA: TGTGCCTGGAGTCACCGACAGGGCTATAATTCACCCCTCCACTTT; CDR3 protein: CAWSHRQGYNSPLHF
D gene: .; clone size: many; V gene: TRBV25-1; J gene: TRBJ2-7; CDR3 DNA: TGTGCCAGCGTGATCGACAGTCAATCCTACGAGCAGTACTTC; CDR3 protein: CASVIDSQSYEQYF
D gene: .; clone size: many; V gene: TRBV12-3/TRBV12-4; J gene: TRBJ1-2; CDR3 DNA: TGTGCCAGCAGTTTAGTTGGCAGGGGCTATGGCTACACCTTC; CDR3 protein: CASSLVGRGYGYTF
D gene: TRBD2; clone size: many; V gene: TRBV3-1; J gene: TRBJ2-2; CDR3 DNA: TGTGCCAGCAGCCCCCTTGGCGGGAGTACGTCCGGGGAGCTGTTTTTT; CDR3 protein: CASSPLGGSTSGELFF
D gene: TRBD2; clone size: many; V gene: TRBV18; J gene: TRBJ2-7; CDR3 DNA: TGTGCCAGCTCACCACCTATTTTGGGGACTAGTAAAGCCTACGAGCAGTACTTC; CDR3 protein: CASSPPILGTSKAYEQYF
D gene: .; clone size: many; V gene: TRBV3-1; J gene: TRBJ2-5; CDR3 DNA: TGTGCCAGCAGCCAAGACGTCCAATCTCAAGAGACCCAGTACTTC; CDR3 protein: CASSQDVQSQETQYF
D gene: .; clone size: .; V gene: TRBV5-6; J gene: TRBJ1-3; CDR3 DNA: TGTGCCAGCAGCAGGGACTTCTCTGGAAACACCATATATTTT; CDR3 protein: CASSRDFSGNTIYF
D gene: .; clone size: many; V gene: TRBV10-1; J gene: TRBJ2-2; CDR3 DNA: TGCGCCAGCAGTGCACTAGCTGCGAACACCGGGGAGCTGTTTTTT; CDR3 protein: CASSALAANTGELFF
D gene: .; clone size: .; V gene: TRBV5-1; J gene: TRBJ1-1; CDR3 DNA: TGCGCCAGCAGCTCAGCGGGATGGAACACTGAAGCTTTCTTT; CDR3 protein: CASSSAGWNTEAFF
D gene: TRBD1; clone size: .; V gene: TRBV15; J gene: TRBJ2-7; CDR3 DNA: TGTGCCACCAGCAGAGGGACAGGGGGCTACGAGCAGTACTTC; CDR3 protein: CATSRGTGGYEQYF
D gene: .; clone size: few; V gene: TRBV28; J gene: TRBJ1-1; CDR3 DNA: TGTGCCAGCAGAAAGTTTAAAACCTCGTATCAGGGGGAAGCTTTCTTT; CDR3 protein: CASRKFKTSYQGEAFF
D gene: .; clone size: once; V gene: TRBV28; J gene: TRBJ1-5; CDR3 DNA: TGTGCCAGCAGTTCCCGGGGGGGCGGGAATCAGCCCCAGCATTTT; CDR3 protein: CASSSRGGGNQPQHF
D gene: .; clone size: few; V gene: TRBV19; J gene: TRBJ1-1; CDR3 DNA: TGTGCCAGTAACCGGGGGGGTCCCCTAAACACTGAAGCTTTCTTT; CDR3 protein: CASNRGGPLNTEAFF
D gene: TRBD2; clone size: .; V gene: TRBV28; J gene: TRBJ2-1; CDR3 DNA: TGTGCCAGCAGCTTATCTAGCGGGAGGGCCGACAATGAGCAGTTCTTC; CDR3 protein: CASSLSSGRADNEQFF
D gene: .; clone size: many; V gene: TRBV3-1; J gene: TRBJ2-5; CDR3 DNA: TGTGCCAGCAGCCAAGATATTTCAAGACCGCAGGATCAAGAGACCCAGTACTTC; CDR3 protein: CASSQDISRPQDQETQYF
D gene: TRBD2; clone size: many; V gene: TRBV28; J gene: TRBJ2-7; CDR3 DNA: TGTGCCAGCAGCTCGGGGGGGACTAGCGGGAGGAGGGAGTACGAGCAGTACTTC; CDR3 protein: CASSSGGTSGRREYEQYF
D gene: .; clone size: many; V gene: TRBV7-9; J gene: TRBJ2-7; CDR3 DNA: TGTGCCAGCAGCCGGACATCTGCCGAGCAGTACTTC; CDR3 protein: CASSRTSAEQYF
D gene: TRBD2; clone size: many; V gene: TRBV20-1; J gene: TRBJ2-7; CDR3 DNA: TGCAGTGCTAGAGATCGCGAACTAGCGGGACCCTACGAGCAGTACTTC; CDR3 protein: CSARDRELAGPYEQYF
D gene: TRBD2; clone size: few; V gene: TRBV9; J gene: TRBJ2-3; CDR3 DNA: TGTGCCAGCAGCCCGGGACTAGCGGGAGGAGGCGCAGATACGCAGTATTTT; CDR3 protein: CASSPGLAGGGADTQYF
D gene: .; clone size: .; V gene: TRBV19; J gene: TRBJ2-1; CDR3 DNA: TGTGCCAGTAGTACCATTACCTACAATGAGCAGTTCTTC; CDR3 protein: CASSTITYNEQFF